These 32 T cell receptor beta chains were sequenced from one sample in a study of a mutant IDH1 vaccine in newly diagnosed glioma. Their recognized antigens are unknown. TCRdb's copy holds only in-frame clones and misses some; the assay was immunoSEQ multiplex PCR. The table lists about 54,000 clones, approximately 81% of them singletons. Time point denoted: week 5, during vaccination. What each vaccine dose contained was 300 ug of mutant IDH1 20-mer peptide, accompanied by topical imiquimod. Source: PBMCs, taken from a glioma patient whose treatment included an IDH1 peptide vaccine. The receptors come from a man aged 30-40 years with glioma.

This sequence joins TRBV13 and TRBJ2-3; tentative D call: TRBD2 (7 bases). Germline CDR1 is PRHDT and CDR2 is FYEKMQ (reference sequence). The CDR3 consists of 14 residues. Trimming left V 3 bases short and J 3 bases short, with 10 bases between. The CDR3 DNA reads TGTGCCAGCAGCTTTAGGGGGGGGACAGATACGCAGTATTTT. Translated: CASSFRGGTDTQYF.

The chain employs TRBV10-2 and TRBJ1-3, with TRBD1 matching over 7 bases. CDR1 and CDR2 from the germline V gene are WSHSY and SAAADI. The CDR3 extends over 15 amino acids. V trimming: 4 bases; J trimming: 4 bases; junction bases outside the gene matches: 7. CDR3 loop: CASSGEGAPGNTIYF. The CDR3 nucleotides read TGCGCCAGCAGTGGCGAGGGGGCGCCCGGAAACACCATATATTTT.

The rearrangement uses TRBV6-5 and TRBJ1-1; D remains ambiguous. V lost 3 bases, J lost 3 bases, and 8 bases lay in between. This CDR3 comprises 13 residues. CDR1 and CDR2 (germline): MNHEY, SVGAGI. As DNA, the CDR3 is TGTGCCAGCAGTTATTCTCAAGACACTGAAGCTTTCTTT. It translates to CASSYSQDTEAFF.

This clone came up a few times. The chain joins TRBV19 to TRBJ1-1; no clear D gene. The CDR3 runs to 12 residues. The germline V and J ends were trimmed by 4 bases and 4 bases, with 7 bases remaining between them. Germline V lookup: CDR1 LNHDA, CDR2 SQIVND (reference sequence). Here the CDR3 DNA reads TGTGCCAGTAGTACCCCACTCACTGAAGCTTTCTTT. It is translated as CASSTPLTEAFF.

The genes are TRBV5-6 and TRBJ1-6; D is possibly TRBD1 (5 bases). The germline V gene encodes CDR1 SGHDT and CDR2 YYEEEE. This CDR3 spans 13 amino acids. The V end was cut by 1 base, the J end by 14 bases, with 13 bases between. The DNA of the CDR3 is TGTGCCAGCAGCTTGTGGGGGGGAAGTTCCCTCCACTTT. Its protein product is CASSLWGGSSLHF.

The V call is TRBV5-5, the J call TRBJ1-5; possibly TRBD1 for D (6 bases). In germline, CDR1 is SGHKS, CDR2 YYEKEE (reference sequence). Trimming left V 0 bases short and J 4 bases short, with 17 bases between. The CDR3 totals 17 residues. The CDR3 region is CASSLARSLTGNQPQHF. CDR3 DNA sequence: TGTGCCAGCAGCTTGGCCCGATCACTTACAGGGAATCAGCCCCAGCATTTT.

This clone was detected once. The rearrangement uses TRBV4-1 and TRBJ2-1; D remains unclear. Trimming took 3 bases from V and 9 from J, leaving 9 bases between them. The CDR3 length is 12 residues. Germline lookup yields CDR1 MGHRA and CDR2 YSYEKL. CDR3 in amino acids: CASSHLGGEQFF. In DNA, the CDR3 is TGCGCCAGCAGCCACCTCGGTGGTGAGCAGTTCTTC.

The V call is TRBV6-6, the J call TRBJ1-6, with 8 bases fitting TRBD1. Germline V gives CDR1 MNHNY, CDR2 SVGAGI (reference sequence). CDR3 size: 15 residues. The ends lost 6 bases at V and 7 bases at J; junction bases unmatched: 8. This CDR3 is CASRLTGATNSPLHF. The CDR3 bases are TGTGCCAGCAGGCTGACAGGGGCCACGAATTCACCCCTCCACTTT.

For this clone: The sample carries other DNA sequences with the same CDR3. V gene TRBV19 combines with J gene TRBJ1-5; D call uncertain. Germline V gives CDR1 LNHDA, CDR2 SQIVND (reference sequence). The CDR3 has 19 amino acids. V was clipped by 3 bases and J by 2 bases, with 23 bases between them. The DNA of the CDR3 is TGTGCCAGTAGTATCATTTCCGCCCCGGGGTTTGGTGGCAATCAGCCCCAGCATTTT. It yields the protein CASSIISAPGFGGNQPQHF.

The chain has TRBV10-2 and TRBJ2-2; no clear D. Trimming left V 0 bases short and J 5 bases short, with 16 bases between. The CDR3 totals 17 residues. Germline-derived CDR1 and CDR2 are WSHSY and SAAADI. CDR3 region: CASSESNLGFMTGELFF. In DNA, the CDR3 is TGCGCCAGCAGTGAGTCGAACCTAGGTTTTATGACCGGGGAGCTGTTTTTT.

The V call is TRBV4-2, the J call TRBJ1-1, with 7 bases identical to TRBD1. Germline V lookup: CDR1 LGHNA, CDR2 YNFKEQ. This CDR3 comprises 17 residues. J gave up 6 bases and V 4 bases, and 17 bases lay outside the gene matches. CDR3 in amino acids: CASSLSPGQHGEPEAFF. The CDR3 bases are TGTGCCAGCAGCCTCTCCCCGGGACAGCACGGGGAGCCTGAAGCTTTCTTT.

The J gene is TRBJ2-3, the V gene TRBV6-4; D unresolved. CDR1 is MRHNA, CDR2 SNTAGT, per germline. V was clipped by 2 bases and J by 7 bases, with 10 bases between them. The CDR3 has 13 residues. DNA of the CDR3: TGTGCCAGCAGTGACCCCCACGGCAATACGCAGTATTTT. This translates into CASSDPHGNTQYF.

The chain has TRBV6-1 and TRBJ1-3; maybe TRBD1 (5 bases). CDR3 size: 15 residues. The V end lost 6 bases, the J end lost 0 bases, and 12 bases lay between the germline ends. Per the germline V gene, CDR1 is MNHNS and CDR2 is SASEGT. The CDR3 nucleotides are TGTGCCAGCAGCATCGACAGACACTCTGGAAACACCATATATTTT. Protein sequence: CASSIDRHSGNTIYF.

The gene calls are TRBV6-5 and TRBJ2-1; D remains ambiguous. This CDR3 is 13 amino acids long. In germline, CDR1 is MNHEY, CDR2 SVGAGI. With 0 bases removed from V and 5 bases from J, the gap between germline ends came to 5 bases. In DNA, the CDR3 is TGTGCCAGCAGTTACTCTTGGCACAATGAGCAGTTCTTC. It translates to CASSYSWHNEQFF.

The V gene is TRBV5-4, the J gene TRBJ2-1; 9 nucleotides align to TRBD2. J gave up 4 bases and V 2 bases, and 10 bases lay outside the gene matches. CDR1 and CDR2 from the germline V gene are SGHNT and YYREEE (reference sequence). The length of the CDR3 is 17 residues. The CDR3 is CASSLTRLAGTYNEQFF. The CDR3, as DNA: TGTGCCAGCAGCTTAACGAGGCTAGCGGGGACGTACAATGAGCAGTTCTTC.

This chain uses TRBV19 with TRBJ2-5; the D gene is possibly TRBD2 (5 bases). This CDR3 is 14 amino acids long. Germline lookup yields CDR1 LNHDA and CDR2 SQIVND (reference sequence). Trimming took 1 base from V and 2 from J, leaving 8 bases between them. The chain's CDR3 is CASSIGGSQETQYF. CDR3 DNA: TGTGCCAGTAGTATAGGAGGGTCGCAAGAGACCCAGTACTTC.

The chain combines TRBV7-2 with TRBJ2-2, with D perhaps matching TRBD1 or TRBD2 (5 bases each). The CDR3 sequence is 17 residues long. Looked up from germline, CDR1 is SGHTA and CDR2 is FQGNSA. V was pared by 1 base and J by 3 bases, with 15 bases between. The chain's CDR3 is CASSLDGAGPYTGELFF. The CDR3 DNA follows: TGTGCCAGCAGCTTAGACGGGGCAGGGCCTTACACCGGGGAGCTGTTTTTT.

In DNA form, the CDR3 reads TGTGCCAGCAGCCCAAGAGCGGACAGGCTCTTTCGAAACACCATATATTTT. This sequence encodes CASSPRADRLFRNTIYF. V is TRBV5-6 and J is TRBJ1-3, with 7 positions matching TRBD1. Trimming cost V 4 bases and J 5 bases; bases outside gene matches: 15. The CDR3 runs 17 residues. Per the germline V gene, CDR1 is SGHDT and CDR2 is YYEEEE. Based on the CDR3 plus reference TRBV5-6 and TRBJ1-3, the full variable domain is DAGVTQSPTHLIKTRGQQVTLRCSPKSGHDTVSWYQQALGQGPQFIFQYYEEEERQRGNFPDRFSGHQFPNYSSELNVNALLLGDSALYLCASSPRADRLFRNTIYFGEGSWLTVV.

The V gene is TRBV6-7, the J gene TRBJ2-2; 7 bases line up with TRBD2. TRBV6-7 is given ORF status, its function remaining uncertain. Trimming cost V 0 bases and J 2 bases; bases outside gene matches: 9. The CDR3 runs to 18 residues. The CDR3 nucleotides are TGTGCCAGCAGTTACTCAGGCGGGGGAGGCCCTAACACCGGGGAGCTGTTTTTT. Amino acids: CASSYSGGGGPNTGELFF.

The chain is built from TRBV5-4 and TRBJ2-1; 7 bases line up with TRBD2. The CDR3 is 14 residues long. V dropped 2 bases and J dropped 3; count of bases not matched to a gene: 2. Germline CDR1 and CDR2: SGHNT and YYREEE (reference sequence). The CDR3 sequence: CASSLTGGYNEQFF. CDR3 DNA sequence: TGTGCCAGCAGCTTAACGGGGGGCTACAATGAGCAGTTCTTC.

The V gene is TRBV6-8, the J gene TRBJ1-5, with D possibly matching TRBD1 (6 bases). The CDR3 extends over 15 amino acids. Trimming took off 5 bases at V and 2 bases at J, with 13 bases between the two ends. Germline-derived CDR1 and CDR2 are MNHGY and SAAAGT. The CDR3 here is CASSESAGGNQPQHF. In DNA, the CDR3 is TGTGCCAGCAGTGAATCGGCAGGGGGCAATCAGCCCCAGCATTTT.

The gene calls are TRBV11-2 and TRBJ2-7, with D uncertain. V was trimmed by 5 bases and J by 0 bases, leaving 17 bases between them. CDR1 is SGHAT, CDR2 FQNNGV, per germline. The CDR3 consists of 16 residues. CDR3 DNA sequence: TGTGCCAGCAGCCCCCATATTGGCCAAAGCTCCTACGAGCAGTACTTC. This sequence encodes CASSPHIGQSSYEQYF.

This clone is medium-sized in the sample. The chain couples TRBV9 to TRBJ1-2; no clear D. Between the trimmed V and J ends, which lost 4 bases and 7 bases, there was a span of 20 bases. Looked up from germline, CDR1 is SGDLS and CDR2 is YYNGEE. This CDR3 region has 15 residues. The DNA for the CDR3 is TGTGCCAGCAGCCCGGATGGTAATACTTTAGGTGGCTACACCTTC. Translating it yields CASSPDGNTLGGYTF.

The CDR3 coding sequence is TGTGCCAGTAGTATTCAACGACGGTACTCTTACTCTGGAAACACCATATATTTT. Residues: CASSIQRRYSYSGNTIYF. The gene calls are TRBV19 and TRBJ1-3, with D unclear. The CDR3 has 18 residues. CDR1 is LNHDA and CDR2 is SQIVND in the germline V gene (reference sequence). Trimming took 3 bases from V and 0 from J, leaving 18 bases between them.

The chain combines TRBV9 with TRBJ1-3; D gene unclear. V was cut by 0 bases and J by 2 bases, with 9 bases left in between. Germline CDR1 SGDLS, CDR2 YYNGEE. The CDR3 is 15 residues long. The CDR3 loop reads CASSVVGGAGNTIYF. The DNA of the CDR3 is TGTGCCAGCAGCGTAGTTGGTGGCGCTGGAAACACCATATATTTT.

The rearrangement joins TRBV2 to TRBJ1-1; tentative D call: TRBD1 (6 bases). The V end lost 10 bases, the J end lost 2 bases, and 20 bases lay between the germline ends. This CDR3 has 15 residues. The germline gives CDR1 SNHLY, CDR2 FYNNEI. The CDR3 loop reads CATRKEWGANTEAFF. The DNA for the CDR3 is TGTGCCACCAGAAAAGAATGGGGGGCAAACACTGAAGCTTTCTTT.

The DNA of the CDR3 is TGTGCCAGCAGCCTCGGACCGGGCTTGAATACGCAGTATTTT. It yields the protein CASSLGPGLNTQYF. The rearrangement joins TRBV14 to TRBJ2-3, with D hard to call. Germline CDR1 and CDR2: SGHDN and FVKESK. The CDR3 has 14 residues. Deletions cut 4 bases from V and 7 bases from J, with 15 bases between.

The chain carries TRBV30 and TRBJ2-3; the match to TRBD1 covers 10 bases. The V gene end was trimmed by 4 bases and the J gene end by 5 bases; junction bases not matched to a gene: 3. The CDR3 is made up of 13 amino acids. Germline V gene data show CDR1 as GTSNPN and CDR2 as SVGIG (reference sequence). CDR3 nucleotide sequence: TGTGCCTGGAACCGGGACAGGGGAGATACGCAGTATTTT. Protein sequence: CAWNRDRGDTQYF.

The rearrangement uses TRBV29-1 and TRBJ1-5, with TRBD1 matching over 10 bases. The ends lost 7 bases at V and 2 bases at J; junction bases unmatched: 5. Germline V lookup: CDR1 SQVTM, CDR2 ANQGSEA. The CDR3 sequence is 14 residues long. DNA for the CDR3: TGCAGCGCAATGACAGGGGGCGGCAATCAGCCCCAGCATTTT. Protein product: CSAMTGGGNQPQHF.

The rearrangement uses TRBV5-4 and TRBJ2-2, with D possibly being TRBD2 (6 bases). V was cut by 3 bases and J by 3 bases, with 12 bases left in between. CDR1 and CDR2 from the germline V gene are SGHNT and YYREEE (reference sequence). This CDR3 has 15 residues. The CDR3 reads CASSSGLTYTGELFF. The CDR3 coding sequence is TGTGCCAGCAGCTCTGGACTAACCTACACCGGGGAGCTGTTTTTT.

This chain joins TRBV28 and TRBJ2-1; TRBD2 aligns across 11 bases. This CDR3 has 17 amino acids. Germline V gives CDR1 MDHEN, CDR2 SYDVKM. V trimming: 3 bases; J trimming: 5 bases; junction bases outside the gene matches: 9. The CDR3 loop reads CASSFRLRGLADNEQFF. The CDR3 DNA reads TGTGCCAGCAGTTTTAGACTTAGGGGACTAGCGGACAATGAGCAGTTCTTC.

In this sample, this clone turned up once. V is TRBV5-6 and J is TRBJ1-4; tentative D call: TRBD1 (5 bases). Germline-derived CDR1 and CDR2 are SGHDT and YYEEEE. This CDR3 has 15 residues. Trimming pared 1 base from V and 4 bases from J, leaving 11 bases between. In nucleotides, the CDR3 is TGTGCCAGCAGCTTGTCCCTGACAGTTAATGAAAAACTGTTTTTT. Translated: CASSLSLTVNEKLFF.